These T cell receptor beta chains were read from a single sample in a study of regulatory T cells in long-lasting Graves disease. Each CDR3 protein is one row after TCRdb ran MiXCR on the multiplex PCR reads. The sample yields 400,000 to 550,000 distinct CDR3 sequences, 15% seen once. In addition, the sample was reused for a study of T cells in Graves' hyperthyroidism and ophthalmopathy.

This specimen consisted of peripheral blood mononuclear cells (PBMCs), obtained at new diagnosis, from a patient treated with antithyroid drugs. The receptors stem from a woman aged 25 to 39 with Graves disease. Both conserved end residues are part of each CDR3. D genes are given only for firm matches. Not all rows give a size; the values are once, few, many and, for expanded clones, a class.

TRBJ2-1 TRBD2 - TRBV5-6 TGTGCCAGCAGCTTGGGGGGGGGTCATGAGCAGTTCTTC CASSLGGGHEQFF
TRBJ2-3 TRBD2 - TRBV30 TGTGCCTGGAGCGTACGTCGGACTAGCGGGGCCACAGATACGCAGTATTTT CAWSVRRTSGATDTQYF
TRBJ1-2 - few TRBV6-1 TGTGCCAGCTCCCCCAAACCTCTCTATGGCTACACCTTC CASSPKPLYGYTF
TRBJ2-7 - - TRBV20-1 TGCAGTGCTGGGACGGAGGGTCGCGAGCAGTACTTC CSAGTEGREQYF
TRBJ2-1 TRBD2 - TRBV7-9 TGTGCCAGCAGCTCCCGGACTAGCGGGAGGATAATCGGAAGTGAGCAGTTCTTC CASSSRTSGRIIGSEQFF
TRBJ2-3 TRBD2 many TRBV27 TGTGCCAGCAGTTTCGCGGGAGGGCCTGGCACAGATACGCAGTATTTT CASSFAGGPGTDTQYF
TRBJ1-1 TRBD1 - TRBV12-5 TGTGCTAGTGGTTTGGCCCGGGACAGACAAATGAACACTGAAGCTTTCTTT CASGLARDRQMNTEAFF
TRBJ2-6 - - TRBV6-2/TRBV6-3 TGTGCCAGCAGTCAAGACAGCTCTGGGGCCAACGTCCTGATTTTC CASSQDSSGANVLIF
TRBJ2-3 - few TRBV14 TGTGCCAGCAGCCAAGTCACTAGCTCAGATACGCAGTATTTT CASSQVTSSDTQYF
TRBJ1-2 - many TRBV29-1 TGCAGCGTTGAAAGGGGCAGGCAGAGTAACTATGGCTACACCTTC CSVERGRQSNYGYTF
TRBJ2-1 TRBD2 few TRBV12-3/TRBV12-4 TGTGCCAGCAGTTATAGCGGGAGTGGGGGGAATGAGCAGTTCTTC CASSYSGSGGNEQFF
TRBJ2-2 TRBD2 many TRBV5-7 TGTGCCAGCAGCTTGAGGCCTAGCGGGAGACCCACCGGGGAGCTGTTTTTT CASSLRPSGRPTGELFF
TRBJ1-1 - many TRBV30 TGTGCCTGGAGGGAAGGGGGGGTCGAAGCTTTCTTT CAWREGGVEAFF
TRBJ2-6 - many TRBV27 TGTGCCAGCAGTTTCCTGGCAGCTGGGGCCAACGTCCTGACTTTC CASSFLAAGANVLTF
TRBJ2-2 - many TRBV30 TGTGCCTGGTGTAAGACTAGTTTGGGGAACACCGGGGAGCTGTTTTTT CAWCKTSLGNTGELFF
TRBJ1-1 - many TRBV9 TGTGCCAGCACCGCCGGGGGGCTGAACACTGAAGCTTTCTTT CASTAGGLNTEAFF
TRBJ1-3 - - TRBV18 TGTGCCAGCTCACCACGGGAGGGATCAGGCTCTGGAAACACCATATATTTT CASSPREGSGSGNTIYF
TRBJ1-6 - few TRBV30 TGTGCCTGGAGTAGGATTACAGAAGCAAATTCACCCCTCCACTTT CAWSRITEANSPLHF
TRBJ2-7 TRBD2 many TRBV12-3/TRBV12-4 TGTGCCAGCAGCCAGACGACTAGCGGGAGGCCCGAGGCCTACGAGCAGTACTTC CASSQTTSGRPEAYEQYF
TRBJ1-1 - - TRBV12-3/TRBV12-4 TGTGCCAGCAGTCCCTTAGCGCCGACACCTGAAGCTTTCTTT CASSPLAPTPEAFF
TRBJ2-1 TRBD2 - TRBV14 TGTGCCAGCAGCCAGCTAGCGGGGGCCTACAATGAGCAGTTCTTC CASSQLAGAYNEQFF
TRBJ2-3 - - TRBV5-5 TGTGCCAGCAGCTCGGAGGGCAGGGTGACAGATACGCAGTATTTT CASSSEGRVTDTQYF
TRBJ1-5 TRBD1 - TRBV27 TGTGCCAGCAGTTTCCGACAGGGTAATCAGCCCCAGCATTTT CASSFRQGNQPQHF
TRBJ1-4 TRBD1 many TRBV12-3/TRBV12-4 TGTGCCAGCAGTCGCGGACAGGCCGCAACTAATGAAAAACTGTTTTTT CASSRGQAATNEKLFF
TRBJ1-2 TRBD1 many TRBV6-5 TGTGCCAGCAGTTACCCCGGACAGGGGTTCGGCTACACCTTC CASSYPGQGFGYTF
TRBJ2-7 TRBD1 many TRBV20-1 TGCAGTGCGACCAGACAGGGGAGCTACGAGCAGTACTTC CSATRQGSYEQYF
TRBJ2-1 TRBD2 few TRBV9 TGTGCCAGCAACGGGGGGAGCTCCTACAATGAGCAGTTCTTC CASNGGSSYNEQFF
TRBJ2-2 - many TRBV30 TGTGCCTGGAGGTCATGGGTAGTTGACGGGGAGCTGTTTTTT CAWRSWVVDGELFF
TRBJ1-5 - many TRBV6-1 TGTGCCAGCAGAAAGGGGTCCGTGGGAAATCAGCCCCAGCATTTT CASRKGSVGNQPQHF
TRBJ2-5 - few TRBV18 TGTGCCAGCTCACGGGACTCCTCAGAGACCCAATACTTC CASSRDSSETQYF
TRBJ1-5 TRBD1 many TRBV7-6 TGTGCCAGCAGCTTATCGGACAGGGCCTATAGCAATCAGCCCCAGCATTTT CASSLSDRAYSNQPQHF
TRBJ2-7 - many TRBV7-2 TGTGCCAGCAACCCGCGGGCTAGTGCCTACGAGCAGTACTTC CASNPRASAYEQYF
TRBJ2-7 - many TRBV2 TGTGCCAGCAATAATAGGGGCGGCACCCACTCCTACGAGCAGTACTTC CASNNRGGTHSYEQYF
TRBJ2-2 TRBD2 few TRBV5-1 TGCGCCAGCCCTTTCGGTGGTAGCGGGAATATGAACACCGGGGAGCTGTTTTTT CASPFGGSGNMNTGELFF
TRBJ2-7 - many TRBV28 TGTGCCAGCAGTTTATTACAGGGTTTTTACGAGCAGTACTTC CASSLLQGFYEQYF
TRBJ2-3 - many TRBV2 TGTGCCAGCCGAGTACGTCTCACAGATACGCAGTATTTT CASRVRLTDTQYF
TRBJ2-1 TRBD1 few TRBV27 TGTGCCAGCAGTTCGACTCCCGGGACAGGGGTGTACAATGAGCAGTTCTTC CASSSTPGTGVYNEQFF